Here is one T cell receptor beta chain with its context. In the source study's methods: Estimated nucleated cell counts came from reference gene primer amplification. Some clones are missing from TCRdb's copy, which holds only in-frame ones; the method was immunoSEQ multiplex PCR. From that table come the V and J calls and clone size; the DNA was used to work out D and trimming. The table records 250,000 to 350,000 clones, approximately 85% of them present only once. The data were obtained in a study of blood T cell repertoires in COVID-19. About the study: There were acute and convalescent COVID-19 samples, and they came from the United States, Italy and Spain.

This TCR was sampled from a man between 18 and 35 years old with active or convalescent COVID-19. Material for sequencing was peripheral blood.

The CDR3 loop reads CAISSGQGQFF. The CDR3 DNA follows: TGTGCCATTTCCTCCGGACAGGGGCAGTTCTTC. This chain uses TRBV6-5 with TRBJ2-1; 8 bases are shared with TRBD1. The length of the CDR3 is 11 residues. The J segment lost 12 bases and the V segment lost 10 bases, leaving 8 bases of the junction unmatched. The germline V gene encodes CDR1 MNHEY and CDR2 SVGAGI.